Here is one T cell receptor beta chain with its context. The data originate from a study of blood T cell repertoires in COVID-19. Study at large: The United States, Italy and Spain supplied acute and convalescent COVID-19 samples. T cells, B-cell-depleted T cells, or PBMCs provided the cDNA or gDNA that served as material.

The V gene's germline CDR1 is MNHEY and CDR2 SMNVEV (reference sequence). This CDR3 region has 17 residues. The V gene lost 5 bases and the J gene lost 0 bases, with 18 bases spanning the gap. Under the authors' procedure: The assay estimated nucleated cells by amplifying reference gene primers. TCRdb keeps only in-frame clones here, not all; method: immunoSEQ multiplex PCR. V, J and clone size were drawn from that table, and D and trimming were deduced from the DNA. In the table there are about 230,000 clones, approximately 84% of which are singletons. This clonotype originated in a woman over 75 with acute or convalescent COVID-19. Material for sequencing was peripheral blood. The chain joins TRBV27 to TRBJ2-3; D perhaps matches TRBD2 (5 bases). This CDR3 reads CASSTRPAGLSTDTQYF. CDR3 DNA: TGTGCCAGCAGTACCAGACCGGCGGGTCTAAGCACAGATACGCAGTATTTT.